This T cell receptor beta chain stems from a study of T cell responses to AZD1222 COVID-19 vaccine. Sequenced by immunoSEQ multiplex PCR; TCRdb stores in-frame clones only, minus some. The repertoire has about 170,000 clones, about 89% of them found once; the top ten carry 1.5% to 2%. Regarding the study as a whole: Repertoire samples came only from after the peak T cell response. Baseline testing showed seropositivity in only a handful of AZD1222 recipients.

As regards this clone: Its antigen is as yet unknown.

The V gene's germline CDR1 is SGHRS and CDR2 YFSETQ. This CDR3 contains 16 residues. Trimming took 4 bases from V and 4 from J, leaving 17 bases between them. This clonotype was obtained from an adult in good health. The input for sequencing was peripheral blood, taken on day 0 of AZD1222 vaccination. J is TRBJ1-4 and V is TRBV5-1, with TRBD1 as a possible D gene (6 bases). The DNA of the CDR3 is TGCGCCAGCAGCCCCGGCGGGGGCGCGGGTAATGAAAAACTGTTTTTT. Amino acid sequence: CASSPGGGAGNEKLFF.